The rows below give T cell receptor beta chains drawn from one sample of a study of T cell repertoires in cytomegalovirus infection. TCRdb fed the reads into MiXCR, producing one record per CDR3 protein. The repertoire holds roughly 200,000 distinct CDR3 sequences, with about a tenth as singletons. Sequencing was carried out using PBMCs. The receptor set was obtained from a human donor in good health (CMV status not recorded). Some clones in this sample may be carry-over from other donors' samples. Both conserved end residues are part of each CDR3. The D gene is left open where the match is weak. Where a row states a size, it is once, few, many or the class of an expanded clone; other rows omit it.

size: NA
V: TRBV5-4
J: TRBJ2-5
D: TRBD2
DNA: TGTGCCAGCAGCTTCCCGGGACTAGCGGGAGGAGCTGAGACCCAGTACTTC
CDR3: CASSFPGLAGGAETQYF

size: medium-sized
V: TRBV28
J: TRBJ2-7
D: NA
DNA: TGTGCCAGCAGTTTAATCGGGGCGAGCGAGCAGTACTTC
CDR3: CASSLIGASEQYF

size: many
V: TRBV7-2
J: TRBJ2-7
D: TRBD2
DNA: TGTGCCAGCAGCTACTGGACTAGCGGGGGTTACGAGCAGTACTTC
CDR3: CASSYWTSGGYEQYF

size: many
V: TRBV15
J: TRBJ2-3
D: NA
DNA: TGTGCCACCAGCAGAGGGATAAGACACGAAAGCACAGATACGCAGTATTTT
CDR3: CATSRGIRHESTDTQYF

size: NA
V: TRBV20-1
J: TRBJ2-2
D: NA
DNA: TGCAGTGCTAGCGGGAGAAAGGACGGGGAGCTGTTTTTT
CDR3: CSASGRKDGELFF

size: many
V: TRBV7-9
J: TRBJ2-2
D: NA
DNA: TGTGCCAGCAGAACCAGGGAAACCGGGGAGCTGTTTTTT
CDR3: CASRTRETGELFF

size: many
V: TRBV7-2
J: TRBJ2-1
D: NA
DNA: TGTGCCAGCAGTTCGAGCTCCTACAATGAGCAGTTCTTC
CDR3: CASSSSSYNEQFF

size: many
V: TRBV7-8
J: TRBJ1-2
D: NA
DNA: TGTGCCAGCAGCTTATCTCCACAGAATGGCTACACCTTC
CDR3: CASSLSPQNGYTF

size: few
V: TRBV29-1
J: TRBJ2-7
D: TRBD1
DNA: TGCAGCGCGGGACAGGGGGCCTACGAGCAGTACTTC
CDR3: CSAGQGAYEQYF

size: few
V: TRBV7-8
J: TRBJ2-3
D: TRBD2
DNA: TGTGCCAGCAGCTTGACTAGCGGGAGGCCGGCCACAGATACGCAGTATTTT
CDR3: CASSLTSGRPATDTQYF

size: few
V: TRBV27
J: TRBJ1-3
D: NA
DNA: TGTGCCAGCAGTTCAACCGGGACGGGTCGACTAGGGGGAAACACCATATATTTT
CDR3: CASSSTGTGRLGGNTIYF

size: few
V: TRBV28
J: TRBJ2-1
D: TRBD2
DNA: TGTGCCAGCAGTTTCGCGACTAGCGGGAGAAATGAGCAGTTCTTC
CDR3: CASSFATSGRNEQFF

size: NA
V: TRBV19
J: TRBJ2-2
D: TRBD1
DNA: TGTGCCAGTAGCCCAGTGCGTCGGACAGGGATCGACACCGGGGAGCTGTTTTTT
CDR3: CASSPVRRTGIDTGELFF

size: many
V: TRBV7-2
J: TRBJ2-1
D: NA
DNA: TGTGCCAGCGCCCGGACTTCTTCCTACAATGAGCAGTTCTTC
CDR3: CASARTSSYNEQFF

size: many
V: TRBV7-3
J: TRBJ2-1
D: TRBD2
DNA: TGTGCCAGCAGCCCGGGACTAGCGGGGGCCAATGAGCAGTTCTTC
CDR3: CASSPGLAGANEQFF

size: NA
V: TRBV7-9
J: TRBJ2-1
D: TRBD1
DNA: TGTGCCAGCAGCTTGGGGGAACAGGGGAATGAGCAGTTCTTC
CDR3: CASSLGEQGNEQFF

size: many
V: TRBV7-2
J: TRBJ1-5
D: TRBD1
DNA: TGTGCCAGCAGCCCGACAGACAGGGGTAGCAATCAGCCCCAGCATTTT
CDR3: CASSPTDRGSNQPQHF

size: many
V: TRBV5-4
J: TRBJ2-1
D: TRBD2
DNA: TGTGCCAGCAGCCGCCTCGGGACTAGCGGCCTGGGGGGCAATGAGCAGTTCTTC
CDR3: CASSRLGTSGLGGNEQFF

size: many
V: TRBV29-1
J: TRBJ2-6
D: NA
DNA: TGCAGCGTTGAAGTCCCCGAGAACTCTGGGGCCAACGTCCTGACTTTC
CDR3: CSVEVPENSGANVLTF

size: many
V: TRBV28
J: TRBJ1-1
D: TRBD1
DNA: TGTGCCAGCAGTAAAGCCGGGACAGGGGACACTGAAGCTTTCTTT
CDR3: CASSKAGTGDTEAFF

size: NA
V: TRBV30
J: TRBJ2-7
D: NA
DNA: TGTGCCTGGAGTGTCGGCGTGTACGAGCAGTACTTC
CDR3: CAWSVGVYEQYF

size: many
V: TRBV20-1
J: TRBJ1-2
D: TRBD1
DNA: TGCAGTGCTACCCCAGAGAGGGGGCAGGATGGCTACACCTTC
CDR3: CSATPERGQDGYTF

size: NA
V: TRBV10-2
J: TRBJ2-3
D: NA
DNA: TGCGCCAGCACCCACAGTCCTGGCACAGATACGCAGTATTTT
CDR3: CASTHSPGTDTQYF

size: many
V: TRBV7-2
J: TRBJ2-5
D: TRBD1
DNA: TGTGCCAGCAGCTCCTCCATAGGGACAGGGATTCGAGAGACCCAGTACTTC
CDR3: CASSSSIGTGIRETQYF

size: many
V: TRBV7-2
J: TRBJ2-3
D: TRBD2
DNA: TGTGCCAGCAGCCGGGGGGGGGAACGAACAGATACGCAGTATTTT
CDR3: CASSRGGERTDTQYF

size: many
V: TRBV12-3/TRBV12-4
J: TRBJ2-3
D: NA
DNA: TGTGCCAGCAGTTTAGGGGCGGGGGCGGCCCCGGATACGCAGTATTTT
CDR3: CASSLGAGAAPDTQYF

size: NA
V: TRBV19
J: TRBJ2-5
D: NA
DNA: TGTGCCAGTAAAAAAGACCCGGCAGGAGAGACCCAGTACTTC
CDR3: CASKKDPAGETQYF

size: many
V: TRBV28
J: TRBJ2-1
D: TRBD2
DNA: TGTGCCGGCCTCTCTAGCGGAGCAATGAAAGATGAGCAGTTCTTC
CDR3: CAGLSSGAMKDEQFF

size: many
V: TRBV7-2
J: TRBJ2-3
D: TRBD2
DNA: TGTGCCAGCAGCCCCCCCGGACTAGTGAGCACAGATACGCAGTATTTT
CDR3: CASSPPGLVSTDTQYF

size: few
V: TRBV6-1
J: TRBJ2-5
D: TRBD2
DNA: TGTGCCAGCAGTTACCAGCGGGGGGGCCGAGAGACCCAGTACTTC
CDR3: CASSYQRGGRETQYF

size: NA
V: TRBV19
J: TRBJ2-1
D: NA
DNA: TGTGCCAGTAGTATTAGCGTCAATGAGCAGTTCTTC
CDR3: CASSISVNEQFF

size: NA
V: TRBV28
J: TRBJ1-2
D: NA
DNA: TGTGCCAGCGCTAACGGAAGGTGGGGACAAAACTATGGCTACACCTTC
CDR3: CASANGRWGQNYGYTF

size: few
V: TRBV6-6
J: TRBJ1-5
D: NA
DNA: TGTGCCAGCAGAGCATGGGGGGCTGAAGATCAGCCCCAGCATTTT
CDR3: CASRAWGAEDQPQHF

size: few
V: TRBV20-1
J: TRBJ2-5
D: TRBD2
DNA: TGCAGTGCCCCTAGGACTAGCGGGAGCATGTACCAAGAGACCCAGTACTTC
CDR3: CSAPRTSGSMYQETQYF

size: NA
V: TRBV4-3
J: TRBJ2-7
D: NA
DNA: TGCGCCAGCAGCCAGACACAGGGACCCTCCTACGAGCAGTACTTC
CDR3: CASSQTQGPSYEQYF

size: many
V: TRBV4-1
J: TRBJ1-2
D: NA
DNA: TGCGCCAGCAGCCAAGATCCCGGGGGCTATGGCTACACCTTC
CDR3: CASSQDPGGYGYTF

size: few
V: TRBV11-2
J: TRBJ2-1
D: NA
DNA: TGTGCCAGCAGCTCCTGGGTTTCTAGCGAGGTGTCTGAGCAGTTCTTC
CDR3: CASSSWVSSEVSEQFF

size: few
V: TRBV12-3/TRBV12-4
J: TRBJ1-4
D: NA
DNA: TGTGCCAGCAGTTTCATGGATGAAAAACTGTTTTTT
CDR3: CASSFMDEKLFF

size: many
V: TRBV12-3/TRBV12-4
J: TRBJ2-6
D: NA
DNA: TGTGCCAGCACCTTAAGGTTCGCGGGGATCTCTGGGGCCAACGTCCTGACTTTC
CDR3: CASTLRFAGISGANVLTF

size: many
V: TRBV5-1
J: TRBJ2-2
D: TRBD2
DNA: TGCGCCAGCAGCGGGGGACTAGCGGGAGAAAGAACCGGGGAGCTGTTTTTT
CDR3: CASSGGLAGERTGELFF

size: NA
V: TRBV20-1
J: TRBJ2-1
D: TRBD2
DNA: TGCAGTGCCCACATAGCGGGGTCCAATGAGCAGTTCTTC
CDR3: CSAHIAGSNEQFF

size: many
V: TRBV19
J: TRBJ2-1
D: TRBD2
DNA: TGTGCCAGTACTGCGGGAGGGCCCTCAGGTGAGCAGTTCTTC
CDR3: CASTAGGPSGEQFF

size: many
V: TRBV5-6
J: TRBJ1-2
D: TRBD1
DNA: TGTGCCAGCAGCAGGGGACAGAGTAACCGTTTTTATGGCTACACCTTC
CDR3: CASSRGQSNRFYGYTF

size: NA
V: TRBV10-3
J: TRBJ1-1
D: NA
DNA: TGTGCCATAACAAGGACTCCCTTAAACACTGAAGCTTTCTTT
CDR3: CAITRTPLNTEAFF

size: many
V: TRBV7-6
J: TRBJ2-2
D: TRBD2
DNA: TGTGCCAGCAGCTTAGCTAGCGGGGGGCCGAACACCGGGGAGCTGTTTTTT
CDR3: CASSLASGGPNTGELFF

size: many
V: TRBV29-1
J: TRBJ2-7
D: NA
DNA: TGCAGCGTTGGAGGTCTGGGAGATTGGGAGCAGTACTTC
CDR3: CSVGGLGDWEQYF

size: NA
V: TRBV7-9
J: TRBJ2-3
D: NA
DNA: TGTGCCAGCAGCTTAGTGGGAGACGATACGCAGTATTTT
CDR3: CASSLVGDDTQYF

size: many
V: TRBV6-2/TRBV6-3
J: TRBJ1-1
D: NA
DNA: TGTGCCAGCAGTACAGGTTTTGAAGCTTTCTTT
CDR3: CASSTGFEAFF

size: NA
V: TRBV19
J: TRBJ1-5
D: TRBD1
DNA: TGTACCACCAGGACAGGGCTTTATAGCAATCAGCCCCAGCATTTT
CDR3: CTTRTGLYSNQPQHF

size: many
V: TRBV5-5
J: TRBJ1-1
D: TRBD1
DNA: TGTGCCAGCAGCTTTGTACAGGGGATCGGGACTGAAGCTTTCTTT
CDR3: CASSFVQGIGTEAFF

size: NA
V: TRBV20-1
J: TRBJ1-1
D: NA
DNA: TGCAGTGCCCTTAAGGGGGAGGCTGAAGCTTTCTTT
CDR3: CSALKGEAEAFF

size: many
V: TRBV7-2
J: TRBJ2-5
D: TRBD2
DNA: TGTGCCAGCAGCTTATTGGTCCCGGGGGGGCGCGAGACCCAGTACTTC
CDR3: CASSLLVPGGRETQYF

size: few
V: TRBV29-1
J: TRBJ2-2
D: TRBD2
DNA: TGCAGCGTTCGACTAGCGGGAGATACCGGGGAGCTGTTTTTT
CDR3: CSVRLAGDTGELFF